The clone carrying this TCR beta chain showed up just once. Its antigen is not known. This entry is derived from a study of T cell responses to AZD1222 COVID-19 vaccine. The protocol was immunoSEQ multiplex PCR, while the TCRdb copy is restricted to in-frame clones and leaves out a portion. The sample lists fewer than 150,000 clones, 88% occurring once. Study-wide results and caveats: The peak T cell response came first, and repertoires were sampled only after it.

Sequenced material: peripheral blood, taken on day 0 of AZD1222 vaccination. This TCR derives from an adult in good health.

The DNA of the CDR3 is TGCAGCGTACTAGCGGGAGGGACCTACAATGAGCAGTTCTTC. This encodes CSVLAGGTYNEQFF. The chain recombines TRBV29-1 with TRBJ2-1; TRBD2 aligns across 13 bases. Germline V gene lookup returns CDR1 SQVTM and CDR2 ANQGSEA. The CDR3 runs 14 residues. Unmatched junction bases numbered 1, after V lost 6 bases and J lost 2 bases.